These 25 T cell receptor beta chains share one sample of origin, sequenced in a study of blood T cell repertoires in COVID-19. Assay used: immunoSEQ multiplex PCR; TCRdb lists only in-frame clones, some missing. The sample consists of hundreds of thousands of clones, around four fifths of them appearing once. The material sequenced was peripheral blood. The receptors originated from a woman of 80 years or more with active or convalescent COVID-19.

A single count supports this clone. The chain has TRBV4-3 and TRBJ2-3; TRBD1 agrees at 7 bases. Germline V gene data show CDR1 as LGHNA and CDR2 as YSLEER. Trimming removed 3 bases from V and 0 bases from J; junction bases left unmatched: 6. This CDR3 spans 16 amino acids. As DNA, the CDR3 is TGCGCCAGCAGCCACAGGGGACAGACTAGCACAGATACGCAGTATTTT. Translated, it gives CASSHRGQTSTDTQYF.

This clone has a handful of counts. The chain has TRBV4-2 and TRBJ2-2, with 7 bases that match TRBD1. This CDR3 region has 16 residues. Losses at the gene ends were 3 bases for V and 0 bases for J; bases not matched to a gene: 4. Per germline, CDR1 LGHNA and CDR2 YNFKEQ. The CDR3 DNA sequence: TGTGCCAGCAGCCAGACCGGGACAGCGAACACCGGGGAGCTGTTTTTT. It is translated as CASSQTGTANTGELFF.

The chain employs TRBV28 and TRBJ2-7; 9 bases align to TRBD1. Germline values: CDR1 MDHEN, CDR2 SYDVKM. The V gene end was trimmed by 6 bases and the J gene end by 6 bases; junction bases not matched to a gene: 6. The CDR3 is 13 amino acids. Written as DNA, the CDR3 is TGTGCCAGCAGAAGGACAGGGGTCGGCGAGCAGTACTTC. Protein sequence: CASRRTGVGEQYF.

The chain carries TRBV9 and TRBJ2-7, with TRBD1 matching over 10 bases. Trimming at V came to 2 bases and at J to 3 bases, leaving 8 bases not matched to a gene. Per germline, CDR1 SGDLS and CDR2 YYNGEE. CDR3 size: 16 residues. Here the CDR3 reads CASSVDWTGGIYEQYF. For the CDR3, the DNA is TGTGCCAGCAGCGTGGACTGGACAGGGGGTATCTACGAGCAGTACTTC.

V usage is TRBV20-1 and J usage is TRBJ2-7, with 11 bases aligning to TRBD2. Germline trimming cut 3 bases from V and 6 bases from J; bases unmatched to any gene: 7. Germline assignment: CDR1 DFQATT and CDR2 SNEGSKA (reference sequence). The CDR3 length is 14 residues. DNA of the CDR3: TGCAGTGCTAGTCAGACTAGCGGGAACTCCGAGCAGTACTTC. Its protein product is CSASQTSGNSEQYF.

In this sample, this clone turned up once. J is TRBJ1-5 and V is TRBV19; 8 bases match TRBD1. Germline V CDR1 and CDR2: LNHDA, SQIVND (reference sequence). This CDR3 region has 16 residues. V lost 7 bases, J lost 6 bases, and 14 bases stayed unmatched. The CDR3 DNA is TGTGCCAGTACCAGCCCTATCGGGACAGGCGGTCAGCCCCAGCATTTT. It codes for CASTSPIGTGGQPQHF.

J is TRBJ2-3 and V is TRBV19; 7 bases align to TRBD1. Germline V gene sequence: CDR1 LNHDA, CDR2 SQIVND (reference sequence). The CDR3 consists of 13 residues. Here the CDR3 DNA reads TGTGTTATGGGCAGCAGGGGGACAGATACGCAGTATTTT. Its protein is CVMGSRGTDTQYF.

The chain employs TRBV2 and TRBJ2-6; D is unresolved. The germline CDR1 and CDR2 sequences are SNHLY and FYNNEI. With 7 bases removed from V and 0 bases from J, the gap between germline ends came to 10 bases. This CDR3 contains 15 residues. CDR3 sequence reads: CASKEWFSGANVLTF. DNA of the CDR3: TGTGCCAGCAAGGAGTGGTTCTCTGGGGCCAACGTCCTGACTTTC.

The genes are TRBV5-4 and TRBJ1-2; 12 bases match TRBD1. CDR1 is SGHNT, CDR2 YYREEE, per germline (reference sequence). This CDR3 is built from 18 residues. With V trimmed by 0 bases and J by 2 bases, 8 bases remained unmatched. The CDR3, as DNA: TGTGCCAGCAGCTTGGTGGGGACAGGGGGCGCAGGGAACTATGGCTACACCTTC. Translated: CASSLVGTGGAGNYGYTF.

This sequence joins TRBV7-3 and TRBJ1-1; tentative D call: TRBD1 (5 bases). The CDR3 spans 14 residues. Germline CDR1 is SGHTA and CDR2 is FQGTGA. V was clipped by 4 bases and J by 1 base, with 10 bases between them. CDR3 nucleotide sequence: TGTGCCAGCAGCTCCCTCGGGGGGAACACTGAAGCTTTCTTT. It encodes CASSSLGGNTEAFF.

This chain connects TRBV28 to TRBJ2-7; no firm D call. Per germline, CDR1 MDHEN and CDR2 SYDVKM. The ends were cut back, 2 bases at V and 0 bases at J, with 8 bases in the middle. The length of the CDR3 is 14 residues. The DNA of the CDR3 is TGTGCCAGCAGTTTACTGAGTACCTCCTACGAGCAGTACTTC. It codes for CASSLLSTSYEQYF.

This CDR3 is CAWSVNNFNTEAFF. The CDR3 bases are TGTGCCTGGAGTGTTAATAACTTTAACACTGAAGCTTTCTTT. This chain joins TRBV30 and TRBJ1-1, with D hard to call. Looked up from germline, CDR1 is GTSNPN and CDR2 is SVGIG (reference sequence). With 0 bases removed from V and 2 bases from J, the gap between germline ends came to 10 bases. The CDR3 has 14 residues.

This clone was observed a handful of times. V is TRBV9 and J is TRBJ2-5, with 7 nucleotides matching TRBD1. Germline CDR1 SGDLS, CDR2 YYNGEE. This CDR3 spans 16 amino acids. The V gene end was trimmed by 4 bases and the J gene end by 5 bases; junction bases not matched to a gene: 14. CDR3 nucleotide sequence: TGTGCCAGCAGCCCCAGGGGGACCCCCCCCGGGGAGACCCAGTACTTC. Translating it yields CASSPRGTPPGETQYF.

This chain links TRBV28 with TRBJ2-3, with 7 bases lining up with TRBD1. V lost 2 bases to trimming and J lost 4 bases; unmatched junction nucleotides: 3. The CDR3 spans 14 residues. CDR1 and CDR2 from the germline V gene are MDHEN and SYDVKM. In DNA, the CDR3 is TGTGCCAGCAGTTTACGGACAGGCCCAGATACGCAGTATTTT. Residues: CASSLRTGPDTQYF.

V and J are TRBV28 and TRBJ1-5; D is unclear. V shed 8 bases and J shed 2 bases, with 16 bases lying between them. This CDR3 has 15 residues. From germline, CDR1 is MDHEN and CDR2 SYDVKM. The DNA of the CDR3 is TGTGCCAGCCTTCATGAGGGATCGGGCAATCAGCCCCAGCATTTT. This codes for CASLHEGSGNQPQHF.

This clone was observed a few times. CDR3 in DNA: TGTGCCAGCAGTGAAGACAGGGTTGGAGCTTTCTTT. Translation gives CASSEDRVGAFF. The chain couples TRBV2 to TRBJ1-1; weak D call: TRBD1 (6 bases). Trimming removed 1 base from V and 10 bases from J, with 10 bases in between. The germline gives CDR1 SNHLY, CDR2 FYNNEI. This CDR3 spans 12 amino acids.

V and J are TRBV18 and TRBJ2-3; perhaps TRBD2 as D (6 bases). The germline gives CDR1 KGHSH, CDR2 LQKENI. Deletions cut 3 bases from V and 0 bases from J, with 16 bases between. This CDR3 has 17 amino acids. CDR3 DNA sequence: TGTGCCAGCTCACCTATAAGGGACTCTCAGAGCACAGATACGCAGTATTTT. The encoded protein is CASSPIRDSQSTDTQYF. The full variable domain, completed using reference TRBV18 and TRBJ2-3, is NAGVMQNPRHLVRRRGQEARLRCSPMKGHSHVYWYRQLPEEGLKFMVYLQKENIIDESGMPKERFSAEFPKEGPSILRIQQVVRGDSAAYFCASSPIRDSQSTDTQYFGPGTRLTVL.

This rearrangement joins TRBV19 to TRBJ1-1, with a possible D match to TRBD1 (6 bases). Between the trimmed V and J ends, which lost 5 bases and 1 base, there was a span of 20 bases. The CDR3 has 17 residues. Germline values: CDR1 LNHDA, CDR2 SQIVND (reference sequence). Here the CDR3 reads CASSFDRSNFKNTEAFF. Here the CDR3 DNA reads TGTGCCAGTAGTTTTGACAGGTCCAATTTTAAGAACACTGAAGCTTTCTTT.

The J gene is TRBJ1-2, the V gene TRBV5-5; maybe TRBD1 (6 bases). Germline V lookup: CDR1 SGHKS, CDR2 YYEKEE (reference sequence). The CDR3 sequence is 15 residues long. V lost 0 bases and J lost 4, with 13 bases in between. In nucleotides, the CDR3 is TGTGCCAGCAGCTTGGGTGGGGGCGAGGGCTATGGCTACACCTTC. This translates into CASSLGGGEGYGYTF.

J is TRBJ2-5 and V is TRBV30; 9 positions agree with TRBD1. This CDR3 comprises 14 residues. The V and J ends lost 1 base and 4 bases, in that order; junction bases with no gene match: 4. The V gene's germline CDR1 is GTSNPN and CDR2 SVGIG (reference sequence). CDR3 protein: CAWSGTGVSETQYF. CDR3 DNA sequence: TGTGCCTGGAGTGGGACAGGGGTTTCAGAGACCCAGTACTTC.

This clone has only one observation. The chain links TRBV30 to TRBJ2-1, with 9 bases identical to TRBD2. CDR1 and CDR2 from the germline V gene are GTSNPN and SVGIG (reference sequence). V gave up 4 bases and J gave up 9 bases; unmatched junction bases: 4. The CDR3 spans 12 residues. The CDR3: CAWNAGGFEQFF. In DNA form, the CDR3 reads TGTGCCTGGAACGCGGGGGGGTTTGAGCAGTTCTTC.

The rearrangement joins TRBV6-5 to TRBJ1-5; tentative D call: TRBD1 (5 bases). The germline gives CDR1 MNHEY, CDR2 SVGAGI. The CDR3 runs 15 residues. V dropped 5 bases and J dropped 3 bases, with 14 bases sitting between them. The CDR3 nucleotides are TGTGCCAGCAGTCCCGCGACAGCACACAATCAGCCCCAGCATTTT. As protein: CASSPATAHNQPQHF.

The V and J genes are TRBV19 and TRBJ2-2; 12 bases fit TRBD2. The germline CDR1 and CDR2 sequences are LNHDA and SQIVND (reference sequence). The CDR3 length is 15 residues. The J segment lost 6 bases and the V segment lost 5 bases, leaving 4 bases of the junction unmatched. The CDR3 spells CASSRSSGGAGELFF. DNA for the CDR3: TGTGCCAGTAGTCGGTCTAGCGGGGGGGCCGGGGAGCTGTTTTTT.

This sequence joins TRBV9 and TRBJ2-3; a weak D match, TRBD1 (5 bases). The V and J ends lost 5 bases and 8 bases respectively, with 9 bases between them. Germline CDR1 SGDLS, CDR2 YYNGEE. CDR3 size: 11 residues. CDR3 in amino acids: CASRLQGTQYF. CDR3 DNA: TGTGCCAGCAGACTCCAGGGTACGCAGTATTTT. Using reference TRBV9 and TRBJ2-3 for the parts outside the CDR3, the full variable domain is DSGVTQTPKHLITATGQRVTLRCSPRSGDLSVYWYQQSLDQGLQFLIQYYNGEERAKGNILERFSAQQFPDLHSELNLSSLELGDSALYFCASRLQGTQYFGPGTRLTVL.

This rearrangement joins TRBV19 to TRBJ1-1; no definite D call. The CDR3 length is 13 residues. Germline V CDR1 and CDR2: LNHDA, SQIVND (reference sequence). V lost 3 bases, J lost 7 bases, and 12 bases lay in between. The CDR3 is CASSMQAGFEAFF. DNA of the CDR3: TGTGCCAGTAGTATGCAAGCGGGGTTTGAAGCTTTCTTT.